Each of the 15 T cell receptor beta chains below was sequenced from the same sample in a study of blood T cell repertoires in COVID-19. Method: immunoSEQ multiplex PCR; TCRdb's copy keeps in-frame clones and lacks some. This repertoire shows 140,000 to 150,000 clones, about nine tenths found once; its top ten account for under 3%. The sequenced sample was peripheral blood. The receptors here all came from a human donor with COVID-19, enrolled during active disease. The donor label of this sample is uncertain.

The chain uses TRBV28 and TRBJ1-2, with 7 nucleotides matching TRBD1. J lost 6 bases, V lost 2 bases, and 9 bases had no gene match. The CDR3 length is 15 residues. CDR1 is MDHEN and CDR2 is SYDVKM in the germline V gene. CDR3 DNA sequence: TGTGCCAGCAGTTTAGGAGGGGGCTTCGTAGATGGCTACACCTTC. Amino acid sequence: CASSLGGGFVDGYTF.

V usage is TRBV18 and J usage is TRBJ1-3; D unresolved. The germline gives CDR1 KGHSH, CDR2 LQKENI. Trimming cost V 6 bases and J 0 bases, with 9 bases left between them. CDR3 length: 14 amino acids. The DNA for the CDR3 is TGTGCCAGCTCGCCCACGAGCTCTGGAAACACCATATATTTT. Protein: CASSPTSSGNTIYF. Full variable domain (rest looked up from reference TRBV18 and TRBJ1-3): NAGVMQNPRHLVRRRGQEARLRCSPMKGHSHVYWYRQLPEEGLKFMVYLQKENIIDESGMPKERFSAEFPKEGPSILRIQQVVRGDSAAYFCASSPTSSGNTIYFGEGSWLTVV.

The sample holds a few counts of this clone. V usage is TRBV11-2 and J usage is TRBJ2-3; a possible D gene is TRBD1 (5 bases). The CDR3 contains 14 residues. CDR1 is SGHAT, CDR2 FQNNGV, per germline. V lost 1 base and J lost 2, with 7 bases in between. The CDR3 is CASSLGGFTDTQYF. CDR3 nucleotide sequence: TGTGCCAGCAGCTTAGGGGGCTTCACAGATACGCAGTATTTT.

The chain uses TRBV10-1 and TRBJ2-5; D perhaps matches TRBD1 (5 bases). The CDR3 covers 15 residues. The V gene's germline CDR1 is WNHNN and CDR2 SYGVQD (reference sequence). V was pared by 2 bases and J by 2 bases, with 12 bases between. This CDR3 is CASSEPRQSQETQYF. The CDR3 nucleotides are TGCGCCAGCAGTGAGCCACGACAGTCTCAAGAGACCCAGTACTTC.

The J gene is TRBJ1-2, the V gene TRBV28, with 9 nucleotides matching TRBD1. The CDR3 loop spans 12 amino acids. V was clipped by 11 bases and J by 2 bases; unmatched bases: 3. Germline-derived CDR1 and CDR2 are MDHEN and SYDVKM. The DNA for the CDR3 is TGTGCCTGCGGGACAGGGAACTATGGCTACACCTTC. Its protein product is CACGTGNYGYTF.

This chain links TRBV5-4 with TRBJ2-7; D unclear. The CDR3 totals 13 residues. V gave up 0 bases and J gave up 5 bases, with 9 bases separating them. The germline gives CDR1 SGHNT, CDR2 YYREEE (reference sequence). CDR3: CASSLAGVHEQYF. The DNA of the CDR3 is TGTGCCAGCAGCTTGGCGGGTGTCCACGAGCAGTACTTC.

V and J are TRBV11-1 and TRBJ2-2; D not certain. CDR3 size: 15 residues. V lost 2 bases to trimming and J lost 6 bases, with 13 bases between them. Germline values: CDR1 SGHAT, CDR2 FQDESV (reference sequence). The CDR3, as DNA: TGTGCCAGCAGCTTAAGAGTCAATCCTTCCGGGGAGCTGTTTTTT. This translates into CASSLRVNPSGELFF.

The chain uses TRBV19 and TRBJ2-3; 16 nucleotides line up with TRBD2. CDR3 size: 16 residues. From germline, CDR1 is LNHDA and CDR2 SQIVND (reference sequence). Losses at the gene ends were 7 bases for V and 6 bases for J; bases not matched to a gene: 7. CDR3 coding DNA: TGTGCCAGTATGGGGACTAGCGGGGGGGCAGTTGATACGCAGTATTTT. This encodes CASMGTSGGAVDTQYF.

This clone was detected once. The CDR3 is CASSLKKSGGGDNYGYTF. Written as DNA, the CDR3 is TGTGCCAGCAGCCTCAAGAAATCGGGGGGAGGCGATAACTATGGCTACACCTTC. The J gene is TRBJ1-2, the V gene TRBV5-4, with D possibly TRBD1 on 5 matching bases. V was pared by 4 bases and J by 1 base, with 23 bases between. From germline, CDR1 is SGHNT and CDR2 YYREEE (reference sequence). This CDR3 is 18 amino acids long.

The chain has TRBV2 and TRBJ1-1; the D gene is possibly TRBD1 (5 bases). V lost 2 bases and J lost 2, with 9 bases in between. The CDR3 length is 14 residues. CDR1 is SNHLY, CDR2 FYNNEI, per germline. Here the CDR3 DNA reads TGTGCCAGCAGTGAATTAGGGGTTAACACTGAAGCTTTCTTT. It yields the protein CASSELGVNTEAFF.

The chain has TRBV9 and TRBJ2-7, with TRBD1 identical over 9 bases. The junction had 5 bases not matched to a gene; V was cut back by 2 bases and J by 2 bases. This CDR3 is built from 15 residues. CDR1 is SGDLS and CDR2 is YYNGEE in the germline V gene. Here the CDR3 reads CASSVGTGHTYEQYF. CDR3 DNA: TGTGCCAGCAGCGTCGGGACAGGGCATACCTACGAGCAGTACTTC.

CDR3: CASSLLRGPGGETQYF. The CDR3 DNA reads TGTGCCAGCAGCTTACTTCGGGGCCCGGGGGGAGAGACCCAGTACTTC. This chain connects TRBV11-1 to TRBJ2-5, with 7 bases aligning to TRBD2. The CDR3 loop spans 16 amino acids. V shed 2 bases, J shed 4 bases, and the junction held 10 bases outside the gene matches. In germline, CDR1 is SGHAT, CDR2 FQDESV (reference sequence).

V usage is TRBV11-2 and J usage is TRBJ2-7, with 8 bases lining up with TRBD1. Germline lookup yields CDR1 SGHAT and CDR2 FQNNGV. The CDR3 runs 15 residues. Trimming removed 4 bases from V and 6 bases from J; junction bases left unmatched: 11. For the CDR3, the DNA is TGTGCCAGCAGCTCCACGACAGGGGCGCTAGGCGAGCAGTACTTC. Translation gives CASSSTTGALGEQYF.

The chain is built from TRBV6-1 and TRBJ1-2; D is uncertain. Germline values: CDR1 MNHNS, CDR2 SASEGT. The CDR3 spans 13 residues. The V gene lost 1 base and the J gene lost 3 bases, with 6 bases spanning the gap. The CDR3 coding sequence is TGTGCCAGCAGTGAAGGCCAGGACTATGGCTACACCTTC. This gives the protein CASSEGQDYGYTF.

Only one count was recorded for this clone. The chain couples TRBV5-6 to TRBJ2-2; TRBD2 agrees at 11 bases. This CDR3 spans 18 amino acids. J gave up 6 bases and V 3 bases, and 13 bases lay outside the gene matches. Per the germline V gene, CDR1 is SGHDT and CDR2 is YYEEEE. For the CDR3, the DNA is TGTGCCAGCAGCTCAAACCTTAATAGCGGGGGGGCAGCCGGGGAGCTGTTTTTT. Its translation: CASSSNLNSGGAAGELFF.